The table lists the clone carrying this T cell receptor (beta chain) with a few counts. In the authors' workflow: Reference gene primer amplification gave estimated nucleated cell counts. TCRdb keeps only in-frame clones here, not all; method: immunoSEQ multiplex PCR. V and J calls and clone size are copied from that table; D and trimming were computed from the DNA. The sample has about 140,000 clones, around 80% seen once; the top ten hold approximately 4.5%. This sample was taken from a study of blood T cell repertoires in COVID-19. As for the study in general: The study drew acute and convalescent COVID-19 samples from the United States, Italy and Spain. T cells, B-cell-depleted T cells, or PBMCs provided the cDNA or gDNA that served as material.

The sequenced material came from peripheral blood. The clonotype comes from a woman older than 75 with active or convalescent COVID-19.

The CDR3: CASSYSPTGINEQFF. DNA of the CDR3: TGTGCCAGCAGTTACTCCCCGACAGGGATCAATGAGCAGTTCTTC. The chain is built from TRBV6-5 and TRBJ2-1, with 7 bases matching TRBD1. Trimming cost V 0 bases and J 6 bases; bases outside gene matches: 5. Germline-derived CDR1 and CDR2 are MNHEY and SVGAGI. The CDR3 is 15 residues long.